The rows below give T cell receptor beta chains drawn from one sample of a study of blood T cell repertoires in COVID-19. Method: immunoSEQ multiplex PCR; TCRdb's copy keeps in-frame clones and lacks some. The sample includes about 210,000 clones, 88% of them seen just once. Sequencing was performed on peripheral blood. The receptors derive from a man between 65 and 85 years old with acute or convalescent COVID-19. Both conserved end residues are part of each CDR3. D genes are given only for firm matches. For some rows the clone size is stated as once, few or many, or as a class when expanded; others skip it.

v_call: TRBV19; j_call: TRBJ2-5; cdr3_length: 16; d_call: NA; clone_size: NA; cdr3_aa: CASSYGVGAGQETQYF; cdr3_nt: TGTGCCAGTAGCTACGGTGTGGGGGCCGGCCAAGAGACCCAGTACTTC
v_call: TRBV16; j_call: TRBJ2-3; cdr3_length: 16; d_call: TRBD2; clone_size: NA; cdr3_aa: CASSHPLAGVSDTQYF; cdr3_nt: TGTGCCAGCAGCCATCCCCTAGCGGGAGTTTCAGATACGCAGTATTTT
v_call: TRBV6-5; j_call: TRBJ2-4; cdr3_length: 15; d_call: TRBD1; clone_size: NA; cdr3_aa: CASSQGQGFENIQYF; cdr3_nt: TGTGCCAGCAGCCAAGGACAGGGATTCGAAAACATTCAGTACTTC
v_call: TRBV4-2; j_call: TRBJ1-2; cdr3_length: 16; d_call: TRBD1; clone_size: once; cdr3_aa: CASSHLQGEGAIGYTF; cdr3_nt: TGTGCCAGCAGCCATCTTCAGGGCGAGGGGGCAATTGGCTACACCTTC
v_call: TRBV5-1; j_call: TRBJ1-6; cdr3_length: 15; d_call: TRBD1; clone_size: NA; cdr3_aa: CASSFRDRGNSPLHF; cdr3_nt: TGCGCCAGCAGCTTTCGGGACAGGGGTAATTCACCCCTCCACTTT
v_call: TRBV28; j_call: TRBJ2-1; cdr3_length: 16; d_call: TRBD1; clone_size: NA; cdr3_aa: CASSPRGRQGNNEQFF; cdr3_nt: TGTGCCAGCAGCCCTCGTGGGAGACAGGGAAACAATGAGCAGTTCTTC
v_call: TRBV6-5; j_call: TRBJ1-1; cdr3_length: 14; d_call: NA; clone_size: NA; cdr3_aa: CASSYSRMNTEAFF; cdr3_nt: TGTGCCAGCAGTTACTCGAGGATGAACACTGAAGCTTTCTTT
v_call: TRBV5-1; j_call: TRBJ2-1; cdr3_length: 14; d_call: NA; clone_size: NA; cdr3_aa: CASSLGDVYNEQFF; cdr3_nt: TGCGCCAGCAGCTTAGGGGATGTATACAATGAGCAGTTCTTC
v_call: TRBV23-1; j_call: TRBJ2-6; cdr3_length: 21; d_call: NA; clone_size: NA; cdr3_aa: CASSQSIGPRGSTAGANVLTF; cdr3_nt: TGCGCCAGCAGTCAATCGATCGGTCCTCGCGGAAGTACTGCGGGGGCCAACGTCCTGACTTTC
v_call: TRBV2; j_call: TRBJ2-7; cdr3_length: 10; d_call: NA; clone_size: NA; cdr3_aa: CASRQYEQYF; cdr3_nt: TGTGCCAGCAGACAATACGAGCAGTACTTC
v_call: TRBV5-1; j_call: TRBJ2-5; cdr3_length: 15; d_call: TRBD1; clone_size: NA; cdr3_aa: CASSSPTGYQETQYF; cdr3_nt: TGCGCCAGCAGCAGCCCGACAGGGTACCAAGAGACCCAGTACTTC
v_call: TRBV28; j_call: TRBJ2-5; cdr3_length: 16; d_call: TRBD2; clone_size: NA; cdr3_aa: CASSSLAGGGEETQYF; cdr3_nt: TGTGCCAGCAGTTCCCTAGCGGGAGGAGGAGAAGAGACCCAGTACTTC
v_call: TRBV18; j_call: TRBJ2-7; cdr3_length: 13; d_call: NA; clone_size: NA; cdr3_aa: CASSPRIGDEQYF; cdr3_nt: TGTGCCAGCTCACCACGGATCGGAGACGAGCAGTACTTC
v_call: TRBV28; j_call: TRBJ1-2; cdr3_length: 11; d_call: NA; clone_size: NA; cdr3_aa: CASGPDYGYTF; cdr3_nt: TGTGCCAGTGGGCCTGACTATGGCTACACCTTC
v_call: TRBV29-1; j_call: TRBJ2-2; cdr3_length: 15; d_call: NA; clone_size: NA; cdr3_aa: CSANNFGIGAGELFF; cdr3_nt: TGCAGCGCTAACAACTTCGGGATTGGGGCCGGGGAGCTGTTTTTT
v_call: TRBV5-8; j_call: TRBJ1-3; cdr3_length: 17; d_call: TRBD1; clone_size: few; cdr3_aa: CASSWDRDSLSGNTIYF; cdr3_nt: TGTGCCAGCAGCTGGGACCGGGACAGCCTCTCTGGAAACACCATATATTTT
v_call: TRBV29-1; j_call: TRBJ2-1; cdr3_length: 14; d_call: TRBD1; clone_size: NA; cdr3_aa: CSADRGTGGDEQFF; cdr3_nt: TGCAGCGCCGACCGTGGGACAGGGGGGGATGAGCAGTTCTTC
v_call: TRBV5-1; j_call: TRBJ2-2; cdr3_length: 14; d_call: NA; clone_size: NA; cdr3_aa: CASSFYPASGELFF; cdr3_nt: TGCGCCAGCAGCTTCTACCCCGCTTCCGGGGAGCTGTTTTTT
v_call: TRBV24-1; j_call: TRBJ2-5; cdr3_length: 12; d_call: NA; clone_size: NA; cdr3_aa: CATSEGSKTQYF; cdr3_nt: TGTGCCACCAGTGAGGGCTCGAAGACCCAGTACTTC
v_call: TRBV28; j_call: TRBJ1-5; cdr3_length: 17; d_call: NA; clone_size: NA; cdr3_aa: CASSYPPRGQGGQPQHF; cdr3_nt: TGTGCCAGCAGTTACCCCCCGCGGGGCCAGGGTGGTCAGCCCCAGCATTTT
v_call: TRBV29-1; j_call: TRBJ2-7; cdr3_length: 14; d_call: NA; clone_size: NA; cdr3_aa: CSVEGGQNYWEQYF; cdr3_nt: TGCAGCGTTGAGGGGGGACAGAACTATTGGGAGCAGTACTTC
v_call: TRBV6-5; j_call: TRBJ1-1; cdr3_length: 14; d_call: TRBD1; clone_size: NA; cdr3_aa: CANASPGQITEAFF; cdr3_nt: TGTGCCAACGCTTCACCGGGACAGATCACTGAAGCTTTCTTT
v_call: TRBV11-2; j_call: TRBJ2-7; cdr3_length: 15; d_call: TRBD1; clone_size: once; cdr3_aa: CASSFTDRVTYEQYF; cdr3_nt: TGTGCCAGCAGCTTTACCGACAGGGTGACCTACGAGCAGTACTTC